These 10 T cell receptor beta chains originate from one sample sequenced in a study of blood T cell repertoires in COVID-19. Produced via immunoSEQ multiplex PCR; TCRdb's table is partial and in-frame only. The sample lists 250,000 to 400,000 clones, about nine tenths occurring once. The sample comprised PBMCs or T cells enriched from blood (not recorded which). The receptors derive from a man between 60 and 70 years old who had recovered from COVID-19.

This chain links TRBV10-3 with TRBJ2-3; 8 bases are a match to TRBD2. Trimming at V came to 4 bases and at J to 0 bases, leaving 9 bases not matched to a gene. Germline-derived CDR1 and CDR2 are ENHRY and SYGVKD. The length of the CDR3 is 17 residues. CDR3 region: CAISGVGTRTSTDTQYF. In nucleotides, the CDR3 is TGTGCCATCAGTGGTGTTGGGACTAGAACTAGCACAGATACGCAGTATTTT.

This clone was detected once. The chain combines TRBV10-3 with TRBJ1-1; unclear D gene. Germline V lookup: CDR1 ENHRY, CDR2 SYGVKD. CDR3 length: 15 amino acids. V was cut by 0 bases and J by 1 base, with 9 bases left in between. Here the CDR3 reads CAISESPAGNTEAFF. CDR3 sequence (DNA): TGTGCCATCAGTGAGTCCCCTGCAGGGAACACTGAAGCTTTCTTT.

DNA for the CDR3: TGTGCCAGCAGCTTAGACCCGGCGGGCGAGACCCAGTACTTC. Its translation: CASSLDPAGETQYF. This chain uses TRBV7-2 with TRBJ2-5; tentative D call: TRBD2 (5 bases). Germline CDR1 reads SGHTA; CDR2 reads FQGNSA. Deletions cut 1 base from V and 5 bases from J, with 11 bases between. The CDR3 totals 14 residues.

The rearrangement joins TRBV30 to TRBJ1-5; 11 bases fit TRBD1. There are 15 residues in the CDR3. The V segment lost 3 bases and the J segment 4 bases; nucleotides outside the gene matches: 5. Per the germline V gene, CDR1 is GTSNPN and CDR2 is SVGIG (reference sequence). CDR3 nucleotides: TGTGCCTGGAGAGGCCGGGACAGGGGGAATCAGCCCCAGCATTTT. It translates to CAWRGRDRGNQPQHF.

CDR3 sequence (DNA): TGTGCCAGCAGTCCTTTAGCGGGAGGCGTCCACGAGCAGTACTTC. Its protein is CASSPLAGGVHEQYF. The V gene is TRBV6-5, the J gene TRBJ2-7; TRBD2 aligns across 10 bases. This CDR3 has 15 residues. Unmatched junction bases numbered 9, after V lost 5 bases and J lost 5 bases. Per the germline V gene, CDR1 is MNHEY and CDR2 is SVGAGI.

This chain uses TRBV5-8 with TRBJ2-4; 13 bases are shared with TRBD2. V lost 5 bases and J lost 12; bases outside the gene matches: 14. Germline V CDR1 and CDR2: SGHTS, YDEGEE. The CDR3 length is 16 residues. The CDR3 sequence: CASRNFPGLAGSGQYF. CDR3 coding DNA: TGTGCCAGCAGAAATTTCCCGGGACTAGCGGGATCGGGTCAGTACTTC.

CDR3 in DNA: TGCGCCAGCAGCTTGTTCGGGACAGGGGATAATACGCAGTATTTT. Protein: CASSLFGTGDNTQYF. This chain links TRBV5-1 with TRBJ2-3, with 10 positions matching TRBD1. Trimming removed 1 base from V and 7 bases from J; junction bases left unmatched: 6. Germline-derived CDR1 and CDR2 are SGHRS and YFSETQ. This CDR3 region has 15 residues.

V is TRBV27 and J is TRBJ2-1; a possible D gene is TRBD2 (5 bases). V lost 3 bases and J 1 base, leaving 10 bases between the germline ends. The CDR3 contains 15 residues. Germline assignment: CDR1 MNHEY and CDR2 SMNVEV (reference sequence). The CDR3, as DNA: TGTGCCAGCAGTTTCGGACTCCCTTCCTACAATGAGCAGTTCTTC. It specifies CASSFGLPSYNEQFF.

CDR3 region: CASSPGGGHTNSYEQYF. Here the CDR3 DNA reads TGCGCCAGCAGCCCCGGGGGAGGACACACGAACTCCTACGAGCAGTACTTC. The gene calls are TRBV4-1 and TRBJ2-7, with a possible D match to TRBD2 (6 bases). Germline V gives CDR1 MGHRA, CDR2 YSYEKL. The CDR3 length is 17 residues. Trimming left V 4 bases short and J 0 bases short, with 19 bases between.

The chain joins TRBV7-9 to TRBJ2-5; 7 bases agree with TRBD2. V shed 7 bases and J 1 base; nucleotides not matched to a gene: 3. The CDR3 spans 13 residues. Germline V gene lookup returns CDR1 SEHNR and CDR2 FQNEAQ (reference sequence). CDR3 bases: TGTGCCAGCACGTGGGGGGGCCAAGAGACCCAGTACTTC. Amino acid sequence: CASTWGGQETQYF.